This TCR beta chain was documented in a study of T cell clonality in common variable immunodeficiency. Study outcomes and limitations: Common variable immunodeficiency TCR beta sequences reportedly had fewer deletions and N-nucleotide insertions.

All CVID subjects were on immunoglobulin replacement for at least one year. Only in-frame clones appear in the TCRdb table, and some are missing; sequencing was by immunoSEQ multiplex PCR. In total the sample includes more than 10,000 clones, none of them seen once. This clone was seen only a few times. Its antigen is not identified. The missing CDR3 end, 3 residues past where the read stops, is filled in from the germline J gene. Looked up from germline, CDR1 is SGHTA and CDR2 is FQGTGA. This CDR3 has 13 amino acids. Trimming took 5 bases from V and 2 from J, leaving 9 bases between them. This chain joins TRBV7-3 and TRBJ1-2, with a tentative D call TRBD1 (5 bases). This receptor was obtained from a human donor with common variable immunodeficiency. Sequencing was done on a sample of peripheral blood mononuclear cells. CDR3 sequence reads: CASSPEGNYGYTF. The sequenced part of the CDR3 DNA is TGTGCCAGCAGCCCTGAGGGGAACTATGGC. Using reference TRBV7-3 and TRBJ1-2 for the parts outside the CDR3, the full variable domain is GAGVSQTPSNKVTEKGKYVELRCDPISGHTALYWYRQSLGQGPEFLIYFQGTGAADDSGLPNDRFFAVRPEGSVSTLKIQRTERGDSAVYLCASSPEGNYGYTFGSGTRLTVV.